One and the same sample provided the 18 T cell receptor beta chains below, sequenced in a study of T cells in tumors after PD-1 blockade. Some clones are missing from TCRdb's copy, which holds only in-frame ones; the method was immunoSEQ multiplex PCR. The sample lists around 35,000 clones, roughly 73% occurring once. Sequenced material: PBMCs, taken after anti-PD-1 treatment. The receptors stem from a human donor with basal cell carcinoma.

This clone was observed at least ten times. This chain links TRBV11-3 with TRBJ2-3, with D unclear. In germline, CDR1 is SGHNT, CDR2 YENEEA. The CDR3 sequence is 15 residues long. Trimming removed 5 bases from V and 0 bases from J, with 12 bases in between. The CDR3 here is CASSLRMGSTDTQYF. The CDR3 DNA follows: TGTGCCAGCAGCCTAAGGATGGGCAGCACAGATACGCAGTATTTT.

V usage is TRBV18 and J usage is TRBJ2-7; D is unresolved. V dropped 0 bases and J dropped 4 bases, with 7 bases sitting between them. Germline V gives CDR1 KGHSH, CDR2 LQKENI. This CDR3 is built from 13 residues. The DNA for the CDR3 is TGTGCCAGCTCACCACCGGACGGTTACGAGCAGTACTTC. It specifies CASSPPDGYEQYF.

The V call is TRBV19, the J call TRBJ2-5; 7 bases are a match to TRBD2. The germline gives CDR1 LNHDA, CDR2 SQIVND (reference sequence). V was pared by 4 bases and J by 1 base, with 3 bases of the junction left unmatched. The CDR3 covers 14 residues. CDR3 residues: CASSRAGLQETQYF. CDR3 DNA: TGTGCCAGTAGTAGAGCGGGGCTCCAAGAGACCCAGTACTTC. Drawing the rest from reference TRBV19 and TRBJ2-5, the complete variable domain is DGGITQSPKYLFRKEGQNVTLSCEQNLNHDAMYWYRQDPGQGLRLIYYSQIVNDFQKGDIAEGYSVSREKKESFPLTVTSAQKNPTAFYLCASSRAGLQETQYFGPGTRLLVL.

This sequence joins TRBV7-2 and TRBJ1-1; 9 bases are a match to TRBD1. V lost 5 bases to trimming and J lost 4 bases; unmatched junction nucleotides: 5. From germline, CDR1 is SGHTA and CDR2 FQGNSA. This CDR3 spans 14 amino acids. CDR3 DNA sequence: TGTGCCAGCAGCCAGACAGGGGGTTTCACTGAAGCTTTCTTT. Protein: CASSQTGGFTEAFF.

V gene TRBV5-6 combines with J gene TRBJ1-1; 11 bases match TRBD1. From germline, CDR1 is SGHDT and CDR2 YYEEEE. The trim removed 2 bases at V and 8 bases at J, leaving 2 bases unmatched. This CDR3 comprises 13 residues. The DNA of the CDR3 is TGTGCCAGCAGCTTCCGGGACAGGGGGGAAGCTTTCTTT. This encodes CASSFRDRGEAFF.

The chain recombines TRBV7-2 with TRBJ1-1, with TRBD1 as a possible D gene (5 bases). This CDR3 is 15 amino acids long. Between the trimmed V and J ends, which lost 5 bases and 5 bases, there was a span of 18 bases. Per germline, CDR1 SGHTA and CDR2 FQGNSA. CDR3 bases: TGTGCCAGCAGCCCACTGGGGGGGAGTGGGACTGAAGCTTTCTTT. Protein product: CASSPLGGSGTEAFF. The full variable domain, in which reference TRBV7-2 and TRBJ1-1 provide the parts outside the CDR3, is GAGVSQSPSNKVTEKGKDVELRCDPISGHTALYWYRQSLGQGLEFLIYFQGNSAPDKSGLPSDRFSAERTGGSVSTLTIQRTQQEDSAVYLCASSPLGGSGTEAFFGQGTRLTVV.

A note on this clone: One end of the junction varies from germline; a read error may be responsible. The chain has TRBV11-2 and TRBJ1-1, with 10 bases lining up with TRBD1. CDR1 is SGHAT and CDR2 is FQNNGV in the germline V gene. The CDR3 spans 16 residues. As DNA, the CDR3 is TGCGCCAGCAGCCCGCGACAGGGGGCCGGGGACACTGAAGCTTTCTTT. The encoded protein is CASSPRQGAGDTEAFF.

The chain combines TRBV19 with TRBJ1-3; a weak D match, TRBD1 (5 bases). CDR1 LNHDA and CDR2 SQIVND come from the germline V gene (reference sequence). The CDR3 spans 14 residues. Trimming left V 7 bases short and J 4 bases short, with 14 bases between. CDR3 bases: TGTGCCAGTACCACCCCGGGACTAGGAAACACCATATATTTT. The encoded protein is CASTTPGLGNTIYF. The entire variable domain, with the rest obtained from reference TRBV19 and TRBJ1-3, is as follows: DGGITQSPKYLFRKEGQNVTLSCEQNLNHDAMYWYRQDPGQGLRLIYYSQIVNDFQKGDIAEGYSVSREKKESFPLTVTSAQKNPTAFYLCASTTPGLGNTIYFGEGSWLTVV.

The chain couples TRBV9 to TRBJ2-1, with D uncertain. Trimming removed 6 bases at V and 0 bases at J, with 10 bases between. In germline, CDR1 is SGDLS, CDR2 YYNGEE. The CDR3 is 14 amino acids. The CDR3 loop is CASTATSSYNEQFF. For the CDR3, the DNA is TGTGCCAGCACAGCCACCAGCTCCTACAATGAGCAGTTCTTC.

The chain is built from TRBV11-3 and TRBJ1-1; D not resolved. V was trimmed by 3 bases and J by 0 bases, leaving 2 bases between them. Germline CDR1 and CDR2: SGHNT and YENEEA. The CDR3 has 12 residues. This CDR3 is CASSLMNTEAFF. In DNA form, the CDR3 reads TGTGCCAGCAGCTTGATGAACACTGAAGCTTTCTTT.

The chain couples TRBV9 to TRBJ2-2, with D tentatively TRBD2 (7 bases). Germline CDR1 SGDLS, CDR2 YYNGEE. The CDR3 is made up of 17 amino acids. V was clipped by 3 bases and J by 2 bases, with 17 bases between them. The CDR3 bases are TGTGCCAGCAGCGAGGGAGGGGGGAGGAGCAACACCGGGGAGCTGTTTTTT. Translated: CASSEGGGRSNTGELFF.

V usage is TRBV15 and J usage is TRBJ2-1, with 7 bases lining up with TRBD2. The V segment lost 0 bases and the J segment 5 bases; nucleotides outside the gene matches: 7. The CDR3 is 16 amino acids. Per germline, CDR1 LNHNV and CDR2 YYDKDF (reference sequence). CDR3 nucleotides: TGTGCCACCAGCAGAGATCAGCTAGCGGCACACAATGAGCAGTTCTTC. Protein sequence: CATSRDQLAAHNEQFF.

The genes are TRBV28 and TRBJ2-7; D is undetermined. This CDR3 is built from 13 residues. V lost 6 bases, J lost 0 bases, and 9 bases lay in between. From germline, CDR1 is MDHEN and CDR2 SYDVKM. The DNA of the CDR3 is TGTGCCAGCAGGATCGCCCCCTCCTACGAGCAGTACTTC. This gives the protein CASRIAPSYEQYF.

The V gene is TRBV7-6, the J gene TRBJ2-1, with 10 bases that match TRBD2. The germline V gene has CDR1 SGHVS and CDR2 FNYEAQ. This CDR3 spans 17 amino acids. V dropped 5 bases and J dropped 2; count of bases not matched to a gene: 9. The CDR3 DNA is TGTGCCAGCAGCCCCCGCGTAGCGGGAGGCCCCTACAATGAGCAGTTCTTC. It translates to CASSPRVAGGPYNEQFF.

This rearrangement joins TRBV27 to TRBJ1-5, with 7 bases lining up with TRBD1. Germline V gene lookup returns CDR1 MNHEY and CDR2 SMNVEV (reference sequence). J lost 0 bases, V lost 1 base, and 6 bases had no gene match. The CDR3 consists of 17 residues. The CDR3 is CASSLFATGSSNQPQHF. The CDR3 DNA reads as TGTGCCAGCAGTTTATTTGCGACAGGGAGTAGCAATCAGCCCCAGCATTTT.

This rearrangement joins TRBV28 to TRBJ2-1; 7 bases fit TRBD1. V trimming: 3 bases; J trimming: 5 bases; junction bases outside the gene matches: 7. The CDR3 has 15 amino acids. Per germline, CDR1 MDHEN and CDR2 SYDVKM. In nucleotides, the CDR3 is TGTGCCAGCAGTTTTGCACGACAGGGACACAATGAGCAGTTCTTC. Residues: CASSFARQGHNEQFF.

A few counts support this clone. This CDR3 is CASSFELPNEQFF. The CDR3 DNA sequence: TGTGCCAGCAGTTTTGAACTCCCTAATGAGCAGTTCTTC. V gene TRBV28 combines with J gene TRBJ2-1; D not resolved. V lost 3 bases and J 7 bases, leaving 10 bases between the germline ends. This CDR3 comprises 13 residues. The V gene's germline CDR1 is MDHEN and CDR2 SYDVKM.

The J gene is TRBJ1-5, the V gene TRBV19; maybe TRBD1 (6 bases). V was cut by 0 bases and J by 6 bases, with 12 bases left in between. CDR1 is LNHDA, CDR2 SQIVND, per germline (reference sequence). The CDR3 consists of 15 residues. The CDR3 region has the DNA TGTGCCAGTAGTATAGAAAGAGGGGGGGGTCAGCCCCAGCATTTT. This translates into CASSIERGGGQPQHF. The complete variable domain, with remaining parts taken from reference TRBV19 and TRBJ1-5, reads DGGITQSPKYLFRKEGQNVTLSCEQNLNHDAMYWYRQDPGQGLRLIYYSQIVNDFQKGDIAEGYSVSREKKESFPLTVTSAQKNPTAFYLCASSIERGGGQPQHFGDGTRLSIL.